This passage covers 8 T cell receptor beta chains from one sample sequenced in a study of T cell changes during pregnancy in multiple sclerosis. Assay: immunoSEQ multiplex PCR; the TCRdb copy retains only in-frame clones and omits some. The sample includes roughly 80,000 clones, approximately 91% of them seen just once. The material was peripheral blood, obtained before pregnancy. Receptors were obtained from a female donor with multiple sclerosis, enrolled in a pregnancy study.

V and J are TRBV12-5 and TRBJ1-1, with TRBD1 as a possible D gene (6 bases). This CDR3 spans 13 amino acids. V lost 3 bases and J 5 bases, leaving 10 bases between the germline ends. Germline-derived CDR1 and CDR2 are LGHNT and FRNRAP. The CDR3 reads CASGFEGGTEAFF. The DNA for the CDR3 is TGTGCTAGTGGTTTTGAGGGGGGGACTGAAGCTTTCTTT.

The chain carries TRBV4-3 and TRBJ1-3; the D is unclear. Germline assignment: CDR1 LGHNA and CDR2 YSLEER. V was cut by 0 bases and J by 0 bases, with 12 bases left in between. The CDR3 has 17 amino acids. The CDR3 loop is CASSQDLTVPSGNTIYF. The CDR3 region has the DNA TGCGCCAGCAGCCAAGATCTTACAGTTCCCTCTGGAAACACCATATATTTT.

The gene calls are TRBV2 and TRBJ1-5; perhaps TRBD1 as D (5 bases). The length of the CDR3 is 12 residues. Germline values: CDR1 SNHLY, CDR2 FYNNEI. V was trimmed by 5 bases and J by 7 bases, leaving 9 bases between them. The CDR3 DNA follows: TGTGCCAGCAGTCAGCAGGGCCAGCCCCAGCATTTT. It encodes CASSQQGQPQHF.

In nucleotides, the CDR3 is TGCGCCAGCGCAACACAGGGATATGAGCAGTTCTTC. Amino acid sequence: CASATQGYEQFF. The V gene is TRBV5-1, the J gene TRBJ2-1, with D perhaps TRBD1 (6 bases). This CDR3 spans 12 amino acids. Per germline, CDR1 SGHRS and CDR2 YFSETQ. With 7 bases removed from V and 8 bases from J, the gap between germline ends came to 13 bases.

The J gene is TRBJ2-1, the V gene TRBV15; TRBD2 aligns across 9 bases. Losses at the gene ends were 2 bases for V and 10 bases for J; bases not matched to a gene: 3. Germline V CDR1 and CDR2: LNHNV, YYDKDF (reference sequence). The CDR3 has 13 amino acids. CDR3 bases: TGTGCCACCAGCAGAATTAGCGGGGGCGAGCAGTTCTTC. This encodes CATSRISGGEQFF.

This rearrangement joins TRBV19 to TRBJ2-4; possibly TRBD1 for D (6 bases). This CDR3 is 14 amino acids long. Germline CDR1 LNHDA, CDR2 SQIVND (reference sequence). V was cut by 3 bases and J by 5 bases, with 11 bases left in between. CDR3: CASSIGTPQNIQYF. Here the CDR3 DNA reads TGTGCCAGTAGTATCGGGACACCTCAAAACATTCAGTACTTC. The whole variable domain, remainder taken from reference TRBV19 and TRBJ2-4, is DGGITQSPKYLFRKEGQNVTLSCEQNLNHDAMYWYRQDPGQGLRLIYYSQIVNDFQKGDIAEGYSVSREKKESFPLTVTSAQKNPTAFYLCASSIGTPQNIQYFGAGTRLSVL.

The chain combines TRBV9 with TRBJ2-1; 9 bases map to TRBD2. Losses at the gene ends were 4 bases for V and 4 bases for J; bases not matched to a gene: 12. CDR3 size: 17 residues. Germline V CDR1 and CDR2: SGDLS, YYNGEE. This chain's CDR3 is CASSSYGRGGTYNEQFF. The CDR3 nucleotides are TGTGCCAGCAGCTCATATGGGCGGGGGGGAACATACAATGAGCAGTTCTTC.

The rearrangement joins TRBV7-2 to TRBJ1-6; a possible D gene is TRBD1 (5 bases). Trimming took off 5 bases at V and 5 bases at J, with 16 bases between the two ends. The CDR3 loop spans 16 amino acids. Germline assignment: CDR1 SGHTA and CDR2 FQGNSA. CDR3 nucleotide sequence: TGTGCCAGCAGCCTTTACGCGGGACGAGATAATTCACCCCTCCACTTT. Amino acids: CASSLYAGRDNSPLHF.